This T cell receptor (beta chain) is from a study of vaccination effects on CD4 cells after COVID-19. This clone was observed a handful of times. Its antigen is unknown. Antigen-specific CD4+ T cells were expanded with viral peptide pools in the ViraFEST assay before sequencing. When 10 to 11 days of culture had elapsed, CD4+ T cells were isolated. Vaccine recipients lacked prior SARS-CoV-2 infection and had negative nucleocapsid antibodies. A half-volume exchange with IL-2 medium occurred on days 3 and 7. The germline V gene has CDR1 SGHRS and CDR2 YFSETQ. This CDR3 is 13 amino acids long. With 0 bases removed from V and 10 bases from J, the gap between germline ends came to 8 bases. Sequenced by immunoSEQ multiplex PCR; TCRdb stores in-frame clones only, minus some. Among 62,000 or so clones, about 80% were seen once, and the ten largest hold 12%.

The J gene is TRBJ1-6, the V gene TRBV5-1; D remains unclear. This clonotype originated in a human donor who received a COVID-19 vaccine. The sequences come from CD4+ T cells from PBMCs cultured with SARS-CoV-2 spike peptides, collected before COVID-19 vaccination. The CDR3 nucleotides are TGCGCCAGCAGCTTGGGACCCACCTCACCCCTCCACTTT. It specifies CASSLGPTSPLHF. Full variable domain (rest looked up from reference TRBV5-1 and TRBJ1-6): KAGVTQTPRYLIKTRGQQVTLSCSPISGHRSVSWYQQTPGQGLQFLFEYFSETQRNKGNFPGRFSGRQFSNSRSEMNVSTLELGDSALYLCASSLGPTSPLHFGNGTRLTVT.